The sequence of this T cell receptor (beta chain) was determined in a study of blood T cell repertoires in COVID-19. The overall study: In each case, the material was cDNA or gDNA derived from T cells, B-cell-depleted T cells, or PBMCs.

Germline CDR1 and CDR2: LGHDT and YNNKEL (reference sequence). The V end lost 0 bases, the J end lost 5 bases, and 4 bases lay between the germline ends. CDR3 length: 12 amino acids. In the original analysis: Using reference gene primer amplification, nucleated cell counts were estimated. This table comes from immunoSEQ multiplex PCR, and its TCRdb copy is limited to in-frame clones, with some not included. D and trimming were read from the DNA, whereas the V and J calls and clone size are those reported in that table. The sample lists under 250,000 clones, approximately 88% seen once, with around 30% in the top ten.

The sequence came from a man between 40 and 49 years old with acute or convalescent COVID-19. The sequenced sample was peripheral blood. The J gene is TRBJ2-5, the V gene TRBV3-1 (or the pseudogene TRBV3-2); D unclear. The CDR3, as DNA: TGTGCCAGCAGCCAAGATCCGGAGACCCAGTACTTC. It is translated as CASSQDPETQYF.